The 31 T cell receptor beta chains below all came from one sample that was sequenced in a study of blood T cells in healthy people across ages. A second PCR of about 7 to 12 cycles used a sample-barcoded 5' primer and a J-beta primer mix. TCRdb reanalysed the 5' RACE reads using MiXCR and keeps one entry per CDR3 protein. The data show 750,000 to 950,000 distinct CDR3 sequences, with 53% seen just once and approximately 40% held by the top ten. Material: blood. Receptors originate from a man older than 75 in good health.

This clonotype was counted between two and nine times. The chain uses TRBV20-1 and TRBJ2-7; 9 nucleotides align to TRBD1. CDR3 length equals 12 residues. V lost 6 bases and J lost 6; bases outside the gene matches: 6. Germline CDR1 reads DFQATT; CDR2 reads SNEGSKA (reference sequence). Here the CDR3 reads CSAPQGASEQYF. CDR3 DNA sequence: TGCAGTGCCCCACAGGGGGCCTCCGAGCAGTACTTC.

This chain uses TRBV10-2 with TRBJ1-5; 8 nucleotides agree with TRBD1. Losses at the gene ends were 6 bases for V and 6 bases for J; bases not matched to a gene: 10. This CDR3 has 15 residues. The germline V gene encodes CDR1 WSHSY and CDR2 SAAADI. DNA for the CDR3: TGCGCCAGCAGAGGAGGACAGGGTTCCGGTCAGCCCCAGCATTTT. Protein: CASRGGQGSGQPQHF.

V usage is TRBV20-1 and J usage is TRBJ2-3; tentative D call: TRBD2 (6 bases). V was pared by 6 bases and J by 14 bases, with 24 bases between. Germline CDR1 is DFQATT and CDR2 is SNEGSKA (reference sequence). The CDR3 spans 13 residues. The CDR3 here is CSASTREGRYAYF. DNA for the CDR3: TGCAGTGCCTCGACTAGAGAAGGCAGATACGCGTATTTT.

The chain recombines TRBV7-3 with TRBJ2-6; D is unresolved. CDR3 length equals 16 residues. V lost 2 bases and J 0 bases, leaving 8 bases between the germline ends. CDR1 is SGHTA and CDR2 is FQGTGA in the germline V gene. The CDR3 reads CASSLWGNSGANVLTF. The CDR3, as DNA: TGTGCCAGCAGCTTATGGGGTAACTCTGGGGCCAACGTCCTGACTTTC.

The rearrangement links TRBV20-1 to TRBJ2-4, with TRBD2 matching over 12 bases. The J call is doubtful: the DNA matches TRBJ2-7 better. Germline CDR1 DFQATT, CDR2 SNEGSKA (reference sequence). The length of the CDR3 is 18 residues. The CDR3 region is CSAIGSTGTSGPIYEQYF. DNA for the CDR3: TGCAGTGCGATCGGCAGCACCGGGACTAGCGGGCCTATTTACGAGCAGTACTTC.

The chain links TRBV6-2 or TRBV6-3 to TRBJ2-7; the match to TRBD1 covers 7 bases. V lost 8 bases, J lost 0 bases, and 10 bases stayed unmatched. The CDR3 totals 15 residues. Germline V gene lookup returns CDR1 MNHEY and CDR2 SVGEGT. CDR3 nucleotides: TGTGCCAGCGTCCACGATGGGACAGCCTCCTACGAGCAGTACTTC. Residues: CASVHDGTASYEQYF.

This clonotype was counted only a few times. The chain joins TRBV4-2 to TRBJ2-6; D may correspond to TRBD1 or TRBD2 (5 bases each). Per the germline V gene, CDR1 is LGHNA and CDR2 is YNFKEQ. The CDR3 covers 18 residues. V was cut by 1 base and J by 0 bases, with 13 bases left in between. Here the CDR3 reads CASSQGPGRNSGANVLTF. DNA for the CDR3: TGTGCCAGCAGCCAAGGTCCGGGACGCAACTCTGGGGCCAACGTCCTGACTTTC.

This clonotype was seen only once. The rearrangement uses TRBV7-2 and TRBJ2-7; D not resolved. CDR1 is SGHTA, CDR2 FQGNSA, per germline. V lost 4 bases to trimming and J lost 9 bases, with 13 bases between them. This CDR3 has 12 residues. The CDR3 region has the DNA TGTGCCAGCAGCTCCCTTTCGGGCGGGCAGTACTTC. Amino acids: CASSSLSGGQYF.

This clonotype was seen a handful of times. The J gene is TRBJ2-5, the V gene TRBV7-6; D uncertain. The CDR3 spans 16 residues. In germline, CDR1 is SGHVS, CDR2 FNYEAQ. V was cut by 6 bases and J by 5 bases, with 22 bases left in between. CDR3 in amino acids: CASRPSRLRPSETQYF. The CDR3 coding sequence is TGTGCCAGCAGGCCTTCTAGGCTGCGGCCCAGCGAGACCCAGTACTTC.

DNA for the CDR3: TGCAGTGCTAGGGCCAATGAGAACGAAAAACTGTTTTTT. This translates into CSARANENEKLFF. The V gene is TRBV20-1, the J gene TRBJ1-4; D remains ambiguous. There are 13 residues in the CDR3. V was clipped by 3 bases and J by 8 bases, with 13 bases between them. Germline CDR1 reads DFQATT; CDR2 reads SNEGSKA (reference sequence).

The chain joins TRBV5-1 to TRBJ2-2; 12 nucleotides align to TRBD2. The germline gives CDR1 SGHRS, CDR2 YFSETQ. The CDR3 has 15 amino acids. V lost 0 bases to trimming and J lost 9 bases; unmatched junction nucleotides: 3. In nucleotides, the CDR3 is TGCGCCAGCAGCTTGGGACTAGCGGGAGCCCGGGAGCTGTTTTTT. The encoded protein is CASSLGLAGARELFF.

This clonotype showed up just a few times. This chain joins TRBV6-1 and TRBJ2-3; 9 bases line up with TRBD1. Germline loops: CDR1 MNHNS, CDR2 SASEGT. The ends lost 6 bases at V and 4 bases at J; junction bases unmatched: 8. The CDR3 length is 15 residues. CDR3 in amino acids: CASRRGDRVADTQYF. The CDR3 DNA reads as TGTGCCAGCAGGAGAGGGGACAGGGTAGCAGATACGCAGTATTTT.

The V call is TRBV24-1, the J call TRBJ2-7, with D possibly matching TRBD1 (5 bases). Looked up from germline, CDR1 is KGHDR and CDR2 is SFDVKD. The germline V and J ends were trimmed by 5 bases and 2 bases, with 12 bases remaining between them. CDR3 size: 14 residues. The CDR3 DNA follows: TGTGCCACCAGTGCCGCCAGGGTGCCCTACGAGCAGTACTTC. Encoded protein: CATSAARVPYEQYF.

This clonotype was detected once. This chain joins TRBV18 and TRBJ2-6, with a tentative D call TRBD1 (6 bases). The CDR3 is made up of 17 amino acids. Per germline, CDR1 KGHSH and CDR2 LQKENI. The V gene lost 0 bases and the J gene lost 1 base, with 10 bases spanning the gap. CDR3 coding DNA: TGTGCCAGCTCACCACCGCTAAGGGGGTCTGGGGCCAACGTCCTGACTTTC. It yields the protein CASSPPLRGSGANVLTF.

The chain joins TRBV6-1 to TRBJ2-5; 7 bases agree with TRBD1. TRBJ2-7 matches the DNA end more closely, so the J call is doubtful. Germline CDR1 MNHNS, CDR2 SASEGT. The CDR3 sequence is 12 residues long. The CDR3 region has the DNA TGTGCCAGCAGTGGCAGGGGGTTCGAGCAGTACTTC. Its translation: CASSGRGFEQYF.

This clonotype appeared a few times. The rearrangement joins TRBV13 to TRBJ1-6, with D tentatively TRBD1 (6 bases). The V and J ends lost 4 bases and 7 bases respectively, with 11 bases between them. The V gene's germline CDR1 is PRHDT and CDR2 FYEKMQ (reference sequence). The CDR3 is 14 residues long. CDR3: CASSSDSYNSPLHF. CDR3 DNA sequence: TGTGCCAGCAGCTCGGACAGCTACAATTCACCCCTCCACTTT.

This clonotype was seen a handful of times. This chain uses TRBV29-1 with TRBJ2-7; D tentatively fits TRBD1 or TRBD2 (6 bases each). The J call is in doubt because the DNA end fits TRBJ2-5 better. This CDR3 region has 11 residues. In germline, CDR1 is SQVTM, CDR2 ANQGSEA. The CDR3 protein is CSFWRGETQYF. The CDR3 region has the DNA TGCAGCTTCTGGAGGGGGGAGACCCAGTACTTC.

CDR3 sequence: CASSVGSPSGFYNEQFF. For the CDR3, the DNA is TGTGCCAGCAGCGTAGGGTCTCCTAGCGGGTTTTACAATGAGCAGTTCTTC. V and J are TRBV9 and TRBJ2-1; 8 positions agree with TRBD2. V trimming: 0 bases; J trimming: 4 bases; junction bases outside the gene matches: 9. Per germline, CDR1 SGDLS and CDR2 YYNGEE. The CDR3 totals 17 residues. The whole variable domain, filled in from reference TRBV9 and TRBJ2-1, reads DSGVTQTPKHLITATGQRVTLRCSPRSGDLSVYWYQQSLDQGLQFLIQYYNGEERAKGNILERFSAQQFPDLHSELNLSSLELGDSALYFCASSVGSPSGFYNEQFFGPGTRLTVL.

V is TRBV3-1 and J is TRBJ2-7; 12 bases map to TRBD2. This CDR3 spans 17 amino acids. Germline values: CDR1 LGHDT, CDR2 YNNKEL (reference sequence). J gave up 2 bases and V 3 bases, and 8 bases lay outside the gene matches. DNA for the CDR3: TGTGCCAGCAGCCAGCTAGCGGGAGGGACCAGGACCTACGAGCAGTACTTC. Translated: CASSQLAGGTRTYEQYF.

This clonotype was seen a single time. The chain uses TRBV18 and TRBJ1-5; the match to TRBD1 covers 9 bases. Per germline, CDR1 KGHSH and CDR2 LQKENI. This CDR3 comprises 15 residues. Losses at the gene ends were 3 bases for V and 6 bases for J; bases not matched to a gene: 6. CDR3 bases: TGTGCCAGCTCACCCGGACAGGGGTATGGTCAGCCCCAGCATTTT. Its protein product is CASSPGQGYGQPQHF. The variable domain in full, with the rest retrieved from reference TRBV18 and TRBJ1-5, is NAGVMQNPRHLVRRRGQEARLRCSPMKGHSHVYWYRQLPEEGLKFMVYLQKENIIDESGMPKERFSAEFPKEGPSILRIQQVVRGDSAAYFCASSPGQGYGQPQHFGDGTRLSIL.

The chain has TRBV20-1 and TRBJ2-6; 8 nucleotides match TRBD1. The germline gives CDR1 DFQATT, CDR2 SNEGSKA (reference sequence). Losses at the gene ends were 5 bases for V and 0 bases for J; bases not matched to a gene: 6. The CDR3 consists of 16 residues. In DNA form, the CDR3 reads TGCAGTGCTCCCCTCGACAGGGGCTCTGGGGCCAACGTCCTGACTTTC. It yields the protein CSAPLDRGSGANVLTF.

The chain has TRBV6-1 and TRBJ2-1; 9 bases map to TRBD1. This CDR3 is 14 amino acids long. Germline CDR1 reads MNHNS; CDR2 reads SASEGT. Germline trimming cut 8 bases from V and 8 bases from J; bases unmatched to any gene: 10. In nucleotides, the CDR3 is TGTGCCAGCTATGACGGGACAGGGTACCATGAGCAGTTCTTC. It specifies CASYDGTGYHEQFF.

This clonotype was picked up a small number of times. The CDR3 protein is CAISGLADYNEQYF. DNA of the CDR3: TGTGCCATCAGTGGGCTAGCGGACTACAATGAGCAGTACTTC. This sequence joins TRBV10-3 and TRBJ2-1, with 7 bases aligning to TRBD2. The better agreement between TRBJ2-7 and the DNA end casts doubt on the J call. This CDR3 has 14 residues. Germline CDR1 and CDR2: ENHRY and SYGVKD.

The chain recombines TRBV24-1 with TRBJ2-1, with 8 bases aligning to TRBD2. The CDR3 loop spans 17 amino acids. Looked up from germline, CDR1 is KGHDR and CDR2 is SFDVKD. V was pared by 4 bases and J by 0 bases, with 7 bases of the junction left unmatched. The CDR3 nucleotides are TGTGCCACCAGTGAGTCCCCCGGGAGGGCCTCCTACAATGAGCAGTTCTTC. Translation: CATSESPGRASYNEQFF.

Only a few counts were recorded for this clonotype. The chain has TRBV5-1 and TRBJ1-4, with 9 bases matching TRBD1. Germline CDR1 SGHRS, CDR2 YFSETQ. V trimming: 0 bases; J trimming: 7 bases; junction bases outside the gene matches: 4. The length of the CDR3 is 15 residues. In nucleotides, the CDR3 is TGCGCCAGCAGCTTGGCGGGACAGGGCGGTGAAAAACTGTTTTTT. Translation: CASSLAGQGGEKLFF.

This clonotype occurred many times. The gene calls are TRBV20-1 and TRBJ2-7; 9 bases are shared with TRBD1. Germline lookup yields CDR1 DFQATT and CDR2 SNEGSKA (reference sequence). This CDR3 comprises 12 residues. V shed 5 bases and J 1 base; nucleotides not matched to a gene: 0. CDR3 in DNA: TGCAGTGCTGGACAGGGGTCCTACGAGCAGTACTTC. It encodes CSAGQGSYEQYF.

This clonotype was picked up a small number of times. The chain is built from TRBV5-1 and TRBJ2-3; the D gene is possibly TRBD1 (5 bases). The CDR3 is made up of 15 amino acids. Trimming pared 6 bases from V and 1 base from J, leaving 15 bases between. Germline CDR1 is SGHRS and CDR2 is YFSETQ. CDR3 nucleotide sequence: TGCGCCAGCACCCGTCAGGGTTTGGGCACAGATACGCAGTATTTT. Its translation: CASTRQGLGTDTQYF.

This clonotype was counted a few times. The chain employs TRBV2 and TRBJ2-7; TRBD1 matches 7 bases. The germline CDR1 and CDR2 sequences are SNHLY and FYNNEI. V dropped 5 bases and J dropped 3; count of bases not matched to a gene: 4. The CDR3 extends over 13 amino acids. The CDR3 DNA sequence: TGTGCCAGCAGTTATGACAGGGACTACGAGCAGTACTTC. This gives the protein CASSYDRDYEQYF.

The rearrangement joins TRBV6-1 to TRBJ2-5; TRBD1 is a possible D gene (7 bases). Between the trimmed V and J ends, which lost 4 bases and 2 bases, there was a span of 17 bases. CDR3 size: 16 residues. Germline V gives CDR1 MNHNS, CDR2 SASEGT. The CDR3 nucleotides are TGTGCCAGCAGTGGACCAGGGGGGAGTAGACAAGAGACCCAGTACTTC. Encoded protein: CASSGPGGSRQETQYF.

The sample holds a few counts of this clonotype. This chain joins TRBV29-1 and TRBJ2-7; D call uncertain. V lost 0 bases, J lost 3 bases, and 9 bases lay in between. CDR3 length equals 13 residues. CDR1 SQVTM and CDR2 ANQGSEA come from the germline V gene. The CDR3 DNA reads TGCAGCGTTGAAGACAGACACTTCTACGAGCAGTACTTC. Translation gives CSVEDRHFYEQYF.

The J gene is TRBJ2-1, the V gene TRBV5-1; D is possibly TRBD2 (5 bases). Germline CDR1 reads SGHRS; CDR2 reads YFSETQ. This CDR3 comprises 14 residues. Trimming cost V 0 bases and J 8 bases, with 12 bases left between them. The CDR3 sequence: CASSLASSIDEQFF. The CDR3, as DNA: TGCGCCAGCAGCTTGGCGTCTAGCATTGATGAGCAGTTCTTC.